The following is a T cell receptor beta chain sequence with its context. Its antigen is not identified. Sequencing libraries made from TCR beta cDNA carried unique molecular identifiers. Starting from about 0.98 to 11 million T cells, the study yielded about half a million cDNA molecules. One entry per CDR3 protein results from TCRdb running MiXCR on the PCR reads. The sample lists roughly 570,000 distinct CDR3 sequences, around 31% occurring once. The J segment lost 5 bases and the V segment lost 1 base, leaving 11 bases of the junction unmatched. This CDR3 region has 17 residues. The germline V gene encodes CDR1 MGHRA and CDR2 YSYEKL. The data belong to a study of post-analysis software for immune sequencing data. As for the study in general: Recorded disease courses covered relapsing-remitting, secondary progressive and progressive-relapsing multiple sclerosis. Some patients had no subtype annotation.

General study findings and limits: Compared with controls, patients had more of 4 or 5 TRBV segments, including TRBV5-6, TRBV5-1 and TRBV20-1. Batch-mates among the samples co-clustered strongly by F measure.

The TCR sequence derives from a girl between 2 and 17 years old with multiple sclerosis. This chain uses TRBV4-1 with TRBJ2-3, with 8 bases fitting TRBD2. Sequenced material: blood. CDR3 sequence: CASSQAPYSGEKDTQYF. The CDR3 DNA reads as TGCGCCAGCAGCCAAGCCCCATATAGCGGGGAAAAAGATACGCAGTATTTT.